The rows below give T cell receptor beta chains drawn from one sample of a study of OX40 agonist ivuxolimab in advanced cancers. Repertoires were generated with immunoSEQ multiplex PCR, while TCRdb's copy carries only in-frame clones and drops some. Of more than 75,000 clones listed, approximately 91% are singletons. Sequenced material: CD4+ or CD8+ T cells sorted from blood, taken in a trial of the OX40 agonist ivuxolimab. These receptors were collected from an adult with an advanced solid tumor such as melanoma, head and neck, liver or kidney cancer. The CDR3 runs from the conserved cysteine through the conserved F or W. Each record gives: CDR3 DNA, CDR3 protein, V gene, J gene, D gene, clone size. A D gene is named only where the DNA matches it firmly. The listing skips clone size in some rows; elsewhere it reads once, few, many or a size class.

DNA: TGCAGCGTTCAAGGGGACGGGTCTGAAAAACTGTTTTTT
CDR3: CSVQGDGSEKLFF
V: TRBV29-1
J: TRBJ1-4
D: -
size: -

DNA: TGTGCCAGCAGTCTGGCTGGACAGGTGAACACTGAAGCTTTCTTT
CDR3: CASSLAGQVNTEAFF
V: TRBV6-5
J: TRBJ1-1
D: TRBD1
size: -

DNA: TGTGCCAGCATACCCGGGACAGGGTTGAACACTGAAGCTTTCTTT
CDR3: CASIPGTGLNTEAFF
V: TRBV2
J: TRBJ1-1
D: TRBD1
size: -

DNA: TGTGCCAGCAGTCTTACAGGTTCCTACAATGAGCAGTTCTTC
CDR3: CASSLTGSYNEQFF
V: TRBV28
J: TRBJ2-1
D: -
size: -

DNA: TGTGCCTGGTCCAGACAGCCAAATGAAAAACTGTTTTTT
CDR3: CAWSRQPNEKLFF
V: TRBV30
J: TRBJ1-4
D: -
size: -

DNA: TGTGCCAGCTCACCAGGGCAGTCACATGAAAAACTGTTTTTT
CDR3: CASSPGQSHEKLFF
V: TRBV18
J: TRBJ1-4
D: -
size: -

DNA: TGTGCCAGCAAATCAACCGGGGGGGCCTCAGAGACCCAGTACTTC
CDR3: CASKSTGGASETQYF
V: TRBV28
J: TRBJ2-5
D: TRBD2
size: -

DNA: TGTGCCAGCTCCCCAGCGGTAACCGGGGAGCTGTTTTTT
CDR3: CASSPAVTGELFF
V: TRBV18
J: TRBJ2-2
D: -
size: once

DNA: TGTGCCAGCAGACTAAACCTCCCCCAGGGGACCGGGGAGCTGTTTTTT
CDR3: CASRLNLPQGTGELFF
V: TRBV27
J: TRBJ2-2
D: -
size: -

DNA: TGTGCCAGCAGCGTAGGGCTAGCGGGAGAGGTCGGGGAGCTGTTTTTT
CDR3: CASSVGLAGEVGELFF
V: TRBV9
J: TRBJ2-2
D: TRBD2
size: -

DNA: TGTGCCAGCAGCACAGGAGGACTAGCGGGCGTATACGAGCAGTACTTC
CDR3: CASSTGGLAGVYEQYF
V: TRBV5-4
J: TRBJ2-7
D: TRBD2
size: once

DNA: TGTGCCAGCTGCCTCACCCACGGGGGCGCGGGCGAGCAGTACTTC
CDR3: CASCLTHGGAGEQYF
V: TRBV28
J: TRBJ2-7
D: -
size: -

DNA: TGCGCCAGCAGCCCGGGGACTAGTTTCACCGGGGAGCTGTTTTTT
CDR3: CASSPGTSFTGELFF
V: TRBV5-1
J: TRBJ2-2
D: TRBD2
size: once

DNA: TGCGCCAGCAGCCAAGAGGGGCTCGGGACCCAGTACTTC
CDR3: CASSQEGLGTQYF
V: TRBV4-3
J: TRBJ2-5
D: -
size: -

DNA: TGTGCCAGCAGCCCCTTTGCCCGGACTGAAGCTTTCTTT
CDR3: CASSPFARTEAFF
V: TRBV9
J: TRBJ1-1
D: -
size: -

DNA: TGCGCCAGCAGCCGTAGCGGGGGTGAAAACACAGATACGCAGTATTTT
CDR3: CASSRSGGENTDTQYF
V: TRBV5-1
J: TRBJ2-3
D: TRBD2
size: -

DNA: TGTGCCATCAGGGCAGGACAAGATTCCTACGAGCAGTACTTC
CDR3: CAIRAGQDSYEQYF
V: TRBV10-3
J: TRBJ2-7
D: -
size: -

DNA: TGTGCCAGCAGTTCGTCACAGGAGACTAACTATGGCTACACCTTC
CDR3: CASSSSQETNYGYTF
V: TRBV28
J: TRBJ1-2
D: -
size: -

DNA: TGCGCCAGCAGCACCGGGACATCCAATGAAAAACTGTTTTTT
CDR3: CASSTGTSNEKLFF
V: TRBV5-1
J: TRBJ1-4
D: -
size: -